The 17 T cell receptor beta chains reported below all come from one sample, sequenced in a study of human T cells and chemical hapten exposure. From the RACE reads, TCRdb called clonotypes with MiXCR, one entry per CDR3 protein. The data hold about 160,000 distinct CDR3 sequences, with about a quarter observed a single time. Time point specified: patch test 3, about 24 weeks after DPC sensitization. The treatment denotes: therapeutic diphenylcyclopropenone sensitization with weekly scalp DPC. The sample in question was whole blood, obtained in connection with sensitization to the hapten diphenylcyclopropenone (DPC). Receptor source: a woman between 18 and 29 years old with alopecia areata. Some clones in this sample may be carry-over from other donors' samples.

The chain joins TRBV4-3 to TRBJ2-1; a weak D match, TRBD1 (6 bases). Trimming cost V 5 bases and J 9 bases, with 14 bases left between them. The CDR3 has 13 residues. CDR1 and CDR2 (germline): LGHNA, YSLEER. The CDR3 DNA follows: TGCGCCAGCAGCACCCGGACAGCCTCTGAGCAGTTCTTC. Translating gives CASSTRTASEQFF.

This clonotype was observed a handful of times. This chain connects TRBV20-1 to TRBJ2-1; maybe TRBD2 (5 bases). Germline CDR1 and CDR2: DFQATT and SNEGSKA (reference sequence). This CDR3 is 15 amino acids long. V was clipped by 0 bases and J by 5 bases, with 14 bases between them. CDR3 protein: CSAREEKRPHNEQFF. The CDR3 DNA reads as TGCAGTGCTAGAGAAGAGAAGCGGCCACACAATGAGCAGTTCTTC.

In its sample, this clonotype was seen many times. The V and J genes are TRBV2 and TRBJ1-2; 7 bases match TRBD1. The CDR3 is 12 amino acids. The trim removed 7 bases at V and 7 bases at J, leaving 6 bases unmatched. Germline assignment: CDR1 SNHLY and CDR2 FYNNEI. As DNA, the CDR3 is TGTGCCAGCATCTCGACAGGGTCTGGCTACACCTTC. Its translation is CASISTGSGYTF.

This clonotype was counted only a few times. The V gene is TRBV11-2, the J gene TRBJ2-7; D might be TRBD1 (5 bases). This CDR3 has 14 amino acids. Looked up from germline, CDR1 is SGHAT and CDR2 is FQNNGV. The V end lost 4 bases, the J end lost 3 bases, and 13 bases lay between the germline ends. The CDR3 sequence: CASSSGQVGYEQYF. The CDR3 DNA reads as TGTGCCAGCAGCTCCGGACAAGTCGGCTACGAGCAGTACTTC.

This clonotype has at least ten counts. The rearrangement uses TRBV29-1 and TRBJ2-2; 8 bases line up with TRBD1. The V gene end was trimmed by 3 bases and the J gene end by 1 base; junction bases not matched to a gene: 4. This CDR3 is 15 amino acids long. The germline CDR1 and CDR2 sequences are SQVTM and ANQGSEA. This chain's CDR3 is CSVDSGQGNTGELFF. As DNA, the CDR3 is TGCAGCGTTGACTCTGGACAGGGGAACACCGGGGAGCTGTTTTTT.

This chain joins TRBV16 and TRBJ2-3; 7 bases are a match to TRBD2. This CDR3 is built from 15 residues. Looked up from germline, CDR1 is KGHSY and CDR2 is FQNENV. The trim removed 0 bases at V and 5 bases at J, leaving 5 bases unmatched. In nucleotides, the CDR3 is TGTGCCAGCAGCCAATCGACTAGCCAAAGAGATACGCAGTATTTT. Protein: CASSQSTSQRDTQYF.

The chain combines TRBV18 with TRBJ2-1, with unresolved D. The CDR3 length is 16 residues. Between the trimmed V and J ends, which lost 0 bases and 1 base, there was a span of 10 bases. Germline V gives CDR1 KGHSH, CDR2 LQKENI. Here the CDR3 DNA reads TGTGCCAGCTCACCACCCAGACAAGAATCCTACAATGAGCAGTTCTTC. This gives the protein CASSPPRQESYNEQFF.

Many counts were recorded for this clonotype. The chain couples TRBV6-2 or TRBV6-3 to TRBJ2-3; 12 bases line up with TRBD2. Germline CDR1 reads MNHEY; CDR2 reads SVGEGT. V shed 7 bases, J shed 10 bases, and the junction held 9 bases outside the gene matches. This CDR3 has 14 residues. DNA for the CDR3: TGTGCCAGCACCCTAGCGGGAGGGCCCAGAGCGCAGTATTTT. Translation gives CASTLAGGPRAQYF.

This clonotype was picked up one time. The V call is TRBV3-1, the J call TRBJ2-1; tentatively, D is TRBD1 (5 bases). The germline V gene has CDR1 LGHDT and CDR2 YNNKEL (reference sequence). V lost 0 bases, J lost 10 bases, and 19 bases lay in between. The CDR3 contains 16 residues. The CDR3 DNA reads TGTGCCAGCAGCCAAGACACAGGCTACCCCGTTTTAGAGCAGTTCTTC. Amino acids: CASSQDTGYPVLEQFF.

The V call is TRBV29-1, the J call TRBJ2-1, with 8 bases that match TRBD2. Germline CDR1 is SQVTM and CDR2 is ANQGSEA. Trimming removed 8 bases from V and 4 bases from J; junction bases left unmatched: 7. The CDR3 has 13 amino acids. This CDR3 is CSLLAGGYNEQFF. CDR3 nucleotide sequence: TGCAGCCTACTGGCGGGAGGATACAATGAGCAGTTCTTC.

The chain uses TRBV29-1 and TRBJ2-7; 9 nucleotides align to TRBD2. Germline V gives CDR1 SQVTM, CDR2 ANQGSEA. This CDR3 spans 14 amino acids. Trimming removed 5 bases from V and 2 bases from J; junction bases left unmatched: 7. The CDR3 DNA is TGCAGCGTTCGGCGGGAGGGCCCCACCTACGAGCAGTACTTC. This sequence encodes CSVRREGPTYEQYF.

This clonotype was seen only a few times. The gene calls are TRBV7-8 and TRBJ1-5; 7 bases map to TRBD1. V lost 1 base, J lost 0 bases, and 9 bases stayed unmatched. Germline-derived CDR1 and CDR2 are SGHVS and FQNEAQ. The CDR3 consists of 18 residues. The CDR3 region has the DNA TGTGCCAGCAGCTTAGACAGGGGACAGCCGAATAGCAATCAGCCCCAGCATTTT. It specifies CASSLDRGQPNSNQPQHF.

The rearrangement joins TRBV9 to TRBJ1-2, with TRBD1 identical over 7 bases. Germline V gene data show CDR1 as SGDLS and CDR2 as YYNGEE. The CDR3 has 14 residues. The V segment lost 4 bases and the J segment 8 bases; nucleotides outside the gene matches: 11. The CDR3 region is CASSRGQVVGGYTF. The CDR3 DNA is TGTGCCAGCAGCAGAGGACAGGTGGTCGGAGGCTACACCTTC.

CDR3 sequence (DNA): TGTGCCAGCAGCGTAGTTCGAGTAGGGGATGAAGCTTTCTTT. This codes for CASSVVRVGDEAFF. The chain joins TRBV9 to TRBJ1-1; a weak D match, TRBD1 (5 bases). From germline, CDR1 is SGDLS and CDR2 YYNGEE. CDR3 length: 14 amino acids. The germline V and J ends were trimmed by 0 bases and 7 bases, with 13 bases remaining between them.

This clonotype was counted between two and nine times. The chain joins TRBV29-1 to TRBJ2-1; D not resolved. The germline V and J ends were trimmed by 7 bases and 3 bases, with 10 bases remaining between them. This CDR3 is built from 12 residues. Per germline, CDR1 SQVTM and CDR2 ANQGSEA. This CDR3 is CSGGKLYNEQFF. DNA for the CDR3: TGCAGCGGAGGAAAGCTCTACAATGAGCAGTTCTTC.

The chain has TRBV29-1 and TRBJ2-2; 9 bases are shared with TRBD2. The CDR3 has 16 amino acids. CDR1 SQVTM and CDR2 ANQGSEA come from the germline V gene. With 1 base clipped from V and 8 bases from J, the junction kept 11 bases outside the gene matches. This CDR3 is CSVEAPTSGRAGELFF. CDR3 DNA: TGCAGCGTTGAAGCCCCGACTAGCGGCCGTGCTGGGGAGCTGTTTTTT.

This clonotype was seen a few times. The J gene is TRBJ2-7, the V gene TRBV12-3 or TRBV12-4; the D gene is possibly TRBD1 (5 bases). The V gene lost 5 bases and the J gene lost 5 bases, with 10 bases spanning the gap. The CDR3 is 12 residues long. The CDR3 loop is CASSPQAHEQYF. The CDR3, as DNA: TGTGCCAGCAGTCCACAGGCCCACGAGCAGTACTTC.